This TCR beta chain was recorded in a study of OX40 agonist ivuxolimab in advanced cancers. Background on the study: Three patients got partial responses; one had hepatocellular carcinoma and two had cutaneous melanoma.

Notes on this clone: No antigen is known for it.

The V end was cut by 2 bases, the J end by 2 bases, with 10 bases between. There are 14 residues in the CDR3. Germline V lookup: CDR1 MNHEY, CDR2 SMNVEV (reference sequence). Study outcomes and limitations: At doses 0.1 to 3.0 mg/kg, CD4+ and CD8+ clones expanded.

The table came from immunoSEQ multiplex PCR; TCRdb's copy has only in-frame clones and leaves some out. The data show about 120,000 clones, with more than 80% seen just once and around 0.55% held by the top ten. The specimen comprised CD4+ or CD8+ T cells sorted from blood, sampled in a trial of the OX40 agonist ivuxolimab. This rearrangement joins TRBV27 to TRBJ2-7, with D perhaps matching TRBD1 (5 bases). The sequence derives from an adult with an advanced solid tumor such as melanoma, head and neck, liver or kidney cancer. CDR3 residues: CASSLDGRAYEQYF. Written as DNA, the CDR3 is TGTGCCAGCAGTTTAGATGGCAGGGCCTACGAGCAGTACTTC.